This TCR beta chain was observed in a study of cytomegalovirus exposure and HLA in healthy donors. Study overall: The 120 or so validation repertoires used a platform that matched the one used for the 550 to 800 first-cohort repertoires, as a later analysis reported. Broader study findings: It was found in a later analysis that first-cohort TCR clusters tended to co-occur in the 90 to 150 validation repertoires. Most TCRs appeared rarely, but some public TCRs recurred in many donors. Listed as cytomegalovirus-associated were 164 TCR beta chains.

Sequenced by immunoSEQ multiplex PCR; TCRdb stores in-frame clones only, minus some. The sample lists 150,000 to 200,000 clones; roughly 90% were seen once. As to this clone: Its antigen is undetermined.

Germline loops: CDR1 MNHEY, CDR2 SMNVEV (reference sequence). Trimming stripped 9 bases from V and 3 bases from J, with 4 bases between. The CDR3 extends over 10 amino acids. The chain employs TRBV27 and TRBJ2-3; D gene uncertain. Sequencing was carried out using PBMCs. This clonotype was sampled from a woman younger than 30 in good health and CMV-seropositive. CDR3 bases: TGTGCCAGTTTAACAGATACGCAGTATTTT. The encoded protein is CASLTDTQYF.